This TCR beta chain appears in the sequencing data of a study of T cell changes during pregnancy in multiple sclerosis. Assay used: immunoSEQ multiplex PCR; TCRdb lists only in-frame clones, some missing. The sample has 33,000 or so clones; nearly 95% are singletons. Germline CDR1 reads MNHEY; CDR2 reads SMNVEV (reference sequence). The CDR3 has 15 residues. Losses at the gene ends were 2 bases for V and 0 bases for J; bases not matched to a gene: 4. The clonotype originates from a female donor in good health, enrolled as a control in a pregnancy study. Material: CD4+ T cells from peripheral blood mononuclear cells, obtained in the third trimester of pregnancy. The chain employs TRBV27 and TRBJ2-7, with 7 bases that match TRBD2. The DNA for the CDR3 is TGTGCCAGCAGTTTAAGGCGGGGGATCTCCTACGAGCAGTACTTC. It translates to CASSLRRGISYEQYF.